This T cell receptor (beta chain) came from a study of cytotoxic CD8 clonotypes in ibrutinib-treated CLL (dated by TCRdb to the early 2020s). Regarding the study in general: The cohort included roughly 15 treatment-naive and roughly 10 relapsed/refractory patients; 17 were IGHV unmutated. Responses were partial in 24 patients and complete in 2; after median around 65 months follow-up, around 15 stayed in remission and some twelve progressed. Samples at response were collected after a median of about twelve months of treatment, with a range of about 6 to 40 months. Samples averaged 255,043 productive templates and 94,082 productive rearrangements. Longitudinal samples were available for about 30% of the roughly 90 trial participants. Cryopreserved peripheral blood mononuclear cells were collected at three points: before therapy, at response, and at either sustained remission or disease progression. All remission and progressive disease samples were collected while patients were still receiving ibrutinib.

According to the study, the label for this sample's time point signals: approximately 2 years on ibrutinib. Roughly 2 micrograms of genomic DNA were extracted from cryopreserved PBMCs for TCR beta library preparation. High-throughput TCR beta sequencing was performed on longitudinal blood samples from CLL patients receiving ibrutinib monotherapy. Patients were enrolled in a phase 2 open-label single-center ibrutinib monotherapy trial. Points on this clone: Its antigen is currently not known. The record has no base qualities; no much larger clone is one base away.

A MiSeq instrument was used for deep resolution sequencing, which targeted depths ranging from 1 in 1 million up to 1 in 200,000 T cells, with coverage averaging 10x for each clonotype. The immunoSEQ hsTCRB Kit was used to generate TCR beta libraries. In the source study's methods: The data were analyzed with ImmunoSEQ Analyzer and ImmunoSEQ Data Assistant, and V, D and J gene assignments followed IMGT definitions. Clonality, which ranges from 0 to 1, was calculated by subtracting the normalized Shannon entropy of productive rearrangement frequencies from one. Public clonotype analysis was restricted to overrepresented clonotypes comprising at least 0.05% of each patient's repertoire. Some twelve repertoires from age-matched healthy donors, obtained from immuneACCESS, served as clonality controls. TCRdb provides this immuneACCESS table in a form limited to in-frame rearrangements. Some clones are lacking; in checked studies, under half of them reflect an unresolved V gene, and why the rest are absent is not known. V and J calls and clone size follow that table, whereas D and trimming were derived from the DNA. The sample table records 70,000 to 80,000 clones; less than 85% of these occur just once. The top ten hold approximately 35% of the sample.

V and J lose 4 bases and 3 bases, and a span of 10 bases separates them. The CDR3 runs 13 amino acids, cysteine and phenylalanine included. Only the CDR3 part of the read is kept: 39 bases, read in frame from the first base. CDR1 and CDR2 are drawn from the germline V gene: SGHRS, YFSETQ. The study at large found these results: At baseline, clonality was higher than in age-matched healthy donors and showed a strong correlation with circulating CD8+ T-cell counts. Public clonotypes were rare and either shrank or stayed stable during treatment, and the rise in clonality at ibrutinib response reflected expansion of private clonotypes. Sampling times were not matched between sustained-remission and progressing patients, and lymph node repertoires were not studied. Clonality rose at ibrutinib response, remained stable during sustained remission, and dropped back toward baseline at progression.

The source material was PBMCs, sampled after 24 months of ibrutinib treatment. The TCR was taken from a human donor with chronic lymphocytic leukemia. This chain joins TRBV5-1 to TRBJ1-1; the D gene is perhaps TRBD1, on 6 matching bases. The sequenced DNA is TGCGCCAGCAGCCAGGGGACTCACACTGAAGCTTTCTTT. Translation gives CASSQGTHTEAFF.